This TCR beta chain is drawn from a study of blood T cells in healthy people across ages. Study findings and constraints: PBMCs went unsorted, and a conclusive naive versus antigen-experienced comparison was therefore prevented.

The CDR3 has 15 residues. Germline CDR1 is SGDLS and CDR2 is YYNGEE. V lost 0 bases to trimming and J lost 0 bases; unmatched junction nucleotides: 2. A J-beta primer mix and a sample-barcoded 5' primer were used in a second PCR of roughly 6 to 12 cycles. Using its own MiXCR run on the 5' RACE reads, TCRdb lists one record per CDR3 protein. This table has about 290,000 distinct CDR3 sequences, around 27% appearing once. The sample holds a few counts of this clonotype. Its antigen is currently unknown. The TCR was taken from a woman aged 70-85 years in good health. The sample taken for sequencing was blood. The chain couples TRBV9 to TRBJ1-2, with 7 bases fitting TRBD1. The chain's CDR3 is CASSVAQGSNYGYTF. The CDR3 region has the DNA TGTGCCAGCAGCGTAGCACAGGGGTCTAACTATGGCTACACCTTC. The full variable domain, rest sourced from reference TRBV9 and TRBJ1-2, is DSGVTQTPKHLITATGQRVTLRCSPRSGDLSVYWYQQSLDQGLQFLIQYYNGEERAKGNILERFSAQQFPDLHSELNLSSLELGDSALYFCASSVAQGSNYGYTFGSGTRLTVV.